This T cell receptor (beta chain) was found in a study of shared clonotypes between healthy human individuals. Broader study findings: Naive CD4 clonotypes were shared across a few donors at 5% to 6%. Estimated richness was generally greater in naive than memory subsets.

Note on this clone: Its antigen is unidentified.

CD8 memory pooled CD45RO+ cells and CCR7-negative CD45RA+ TemRA cells. Germline-derived CDR1 and CDR2 are SEHNR and FQNEAQ (reference sequence). Trimming pared 4 bases from V and 0 bases from J, leaving 15 bases between. The CDR3 contains 16 residues. The run depth of the assay was deep. Sequencing was performed with immunoSEQ multiplex PCR; in TCRdb, only in-frame clones are kept and a portion is missing. The table shows around 690,000 clones, with less than 95% occurring only once. This receptor was identified in a man younger than 30 in good health. Some clones in this sample may be carry-over from other donors' samples. Sequencing used memory CD8+ T cells from PBMCs. Subset described: CD45RO+ cells pooled with CCR7-negative TemRA cells. The V gene is TRBV7-9, the J gene TRBJ1-2; D is undetermined. The CDR3 region is CASSSFGPATNYGYTF. Written as DNA, the CDR3 is TGTGCCAGCAGCTCCTTCGGGCCCGCTACTAACTATGGCTACACCTTC.